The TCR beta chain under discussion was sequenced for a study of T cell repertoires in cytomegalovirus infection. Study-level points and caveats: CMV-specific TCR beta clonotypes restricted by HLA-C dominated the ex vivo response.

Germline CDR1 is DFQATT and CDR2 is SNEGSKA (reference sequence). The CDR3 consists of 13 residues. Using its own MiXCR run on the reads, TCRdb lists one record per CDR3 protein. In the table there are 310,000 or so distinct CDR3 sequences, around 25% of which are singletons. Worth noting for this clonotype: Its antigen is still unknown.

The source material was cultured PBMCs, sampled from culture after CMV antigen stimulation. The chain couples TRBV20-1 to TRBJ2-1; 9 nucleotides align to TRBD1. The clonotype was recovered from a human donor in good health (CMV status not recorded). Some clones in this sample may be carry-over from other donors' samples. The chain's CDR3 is CSEQSGTGLEQFF. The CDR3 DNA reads TGCAGCGAACAATCCGGGACAGGGCTCGAGCAGTTCTTC.